This record concerns one TCR beta chain sequence. A few counts support this clonotype. There is no known antigen for this receptor. One base away there is no much larger clone; base qualities are not given. V loses 4 bases of germline sequence and J loses 3 bases, and the interval between the two ends is 19 bases. CDR1 and CDR2 are drawn from the germline V gene (reference sequence): DFQATT, SNEGSKA. Reading from cysteine to phenylalanine, the CDR3 counts 15 amino acids. The read is trimmed to its CDR3 DNA, 45 bases read in frame from base 1. In the ophthalmopathy patients, disease was moderately to severely active, with a Clinical Activity Score of 3 or more, a NOSPECS grade of 4 or more, and a duration of less than 3 months. The study excluded patients with uncontrolled infections, other autoimmune diseases, pregnancy or lactation. Clinical symptoms, serum thyroxine and TRAb, thyroid ultrasound, and orbital computed tomography formed the basis for the diagnoses. PBMCs were isolated from around 10 ml of fresh peripheral blood by Ficoll-Paque density gradient centrifugation. Trizol reagent was used to extract total RNA, and RNA quality was then checked on an Agilent 2100 Bioanalyzer.

The record originates from a study of T cells in Graves' hyperthyroidism and ophthalmopathy (dated by TCRdb to between 2017 and 2020). For context, the study as a whole: Peripheral blood samples were taken at the time of initial diagnosis, prior to any treatment. TCR V-J signatures able to tell the groups apart were searched for in a discovery cohort of 90 to 100 patients, of whom about 40 had Graves' ophthalmopathy and around 58 had stable Graves' hyperthyroidism. Prospective prediction of ophthalmopathy was tested in an independent validation cohort consisting of under 20 hyperthyroidism patients and about 17 patients who later progressed to ophthalmopathy. The 95 to 100 discovery patients were randomly split 7:3 into training and test sets. The study also compared thyroid tissue and blood T-cell repertoires from a handful of Graves' hyperthyroidism patients. After blood sampling, hyperthyroidism patients were treated with methimazole at a starting dose of 30 mg daily, and ophthalmopathy patients were treated with high-dose intravenous methylprednisolone. The paper reports TCR Vbeta CDR3 sequencing of some 140 peripheral blood samples: 40 to 45 ophthalmopathy, about 75 hyperthyroidism and 17 progressor patients. Results the study describes overall, beyond this receptor: In validation, the model predicted progression to ophthalmopathy with 60% to 71% sensitivity and 72% to 75% specificity, a median of around 6.6 months before onset. Most expanded thyroid clonotypes (frequency above 0.001) were also detected in blood, suggesting blood repertoires may reflect thyroid immune responses. Ophthalmopathy was separated from stable hyperthyroidism by a 13 V-J signature model, with just over 85% sensitivity and about 81% specificity obtained in cross-validation and 80%/75% obtained in testing. No statistical method was used to set the sample size in advance, and investigators knew the group allocation.

TCR beta CDR3 regions were amplified from RNA transcripts. The first round of RT-PCR for the TCR CDR3 was performed with the HTBI primer set and the Qiagen OneStep RT-PCR kit. The libraries were constructed in a second round of multiplex PCR and then size-selected and purified. The libraries were sequenced on an Illumina HiSeq2000 using paired-end 100 bp reads. Per the original workflow: SOAPnuke was used to process the raw data, with reads discarded if the reads contained adapters or uncalled bases, had a mean Phred below 15, or lacked an exact constant-primer or identifier match. COPE v1.2.5 was used to merge the high-quality paired reads, and each unique nucleotide sequence was defined as a clonotype. MiTCR v1.1 was used to align the clonotypes against IMGT TRBV, TRBD and TRBJ reference segments. The analysis was restricted to V-J combinations with a frequency above 0.0001, which together covered just over 98% of the repertoires. The TCS score was defined as F50 (clonal expansion) divided by E x V (chaos), with BLOSUM62-based TCRdist calculated between CDR3 peptides within each V-J. Welch's t-statistics and random forest reduced 450 to 600 V-J features to 13, which were used in a naive Bayes classifier (R e1071). TCRdb handled the public reads itself, with Q25 trimming in fastp and clone calling in MiXCR, and kept productive beta chains. Each record represents a unique CDR3 protein, reported with the most common genes and DNA among its rows. The V and J calls, along with clone size, are taken from TCRdb and not from the paper's own processing. Within this sample are roughly 650,000 distinct CDR3 sequences, with 15% to 20% of them counted one time only. Of the sample, around 3.5% falls within the top ten clones.

Sequencing was carried out using blood. The chain uses TRBV20-1 and TRBJ2-7; the best D guess is TRBD1, with 5 bases matching. This clonotype originated in a woman aged 40-49 years with Graves' ophthalmopathy. The encoded CDR3 is CSATPPRGLRYEQYF. The sequenced DNA is TGCAGTGCTACCCCCCCTAGGGGCCTTCGCTACGAGCAGTACTTC.